This TCR beta chain was found in a study of blood T cell repertoires in COVID-19 (dated by TCRdb to between 2020 and 2021). About the study as a whole: Samples covering the acute and convalescent phases of COVID-19 were provided by collaborators in the United States, Italy and Spain. Where available, HLA class I and class II types were taken from metadata supplied by the sample provider and were not determined by assay-based typing. Samples came from the ongoing ImmuneRACE study (first 160 participants) plus 1,254 subjects from 6 global collaborators. Subjects who had been exposed to COVID-19, were actively infected with it, or had recovered from it provided the deeply sampled blood TCRbeta repertoires that made up the dataset. The repertoires were released in a freely available public database intended as a resource for research on the immune response to SARS-CoV-2. The material from the prospective study consisted of cDNA or gDNA derived from T cells, B-cell-depleted T cells, or PBMCs. A de-identified subject ID, COVID-19 status, age in years and sex were almost always included in the sample metadata. General findings and caveats noted by the study authors: The amount of clinical and demographic metadata varied by source and participant and was provided uncurated.

At the junction V is shortened by 6 bases and J by 8 bases, with 17 bases in between. The germline V gene sets CDR1 to SNHLY and CDR2 to FYNNEI. The CDR3, from cysteine to phenylalanine, totals 14 residues. The DNA shown is the 42-base CDR3, in frame from base 1. Participants in the prospective study were enrolled through a virtual design, were aged 18 to 89 years, and lived in some 24 United States geographic areas. In the prospective study, cohorts were assigned on the basis of participant-reported clinical history obtained from a screening survey and a study questionnaire. For ImmuneRACE Cohort 3, a participant was defined as recovered based on two consecutive negative NP/OP PCR tests, clearance by a healthcare professional, or resolution of symptoms. In the prospective study, whole blood, serum and a nasopharyngeal or oropharyngeal swab were collected from each participant by mobile phlebotomists. Participants in the prospective study had the option to provide additional blood draws and questionnaires over a roughly 2-month period. Before DNA extraction, blood samples from the prospective study were shipped at room temperature or frozen.

For this clone: It has no known antigen specificity. Base qualities are not recorded, but no much larger clone differs from it by a single base.

TCRbeta CDR3 regions were amplified from genomic DNA by means of the immunoSEQ Assay, a bias-controlled multiplex PCR. The study's own analysis went as follows. The number of nucleated cells in each sample was estimated by amplification of reference gene primers within the assay. To quantify the absolute abundance of each unique TCRbeta CDR3 rearrangement, sequence reads were collapsed and filtered. For each sample, productive Simpson clonality was calculated as the square root of Simpson's diversity index across productive rearrangements. Sourced from immuneACCESS, this table was stored by TCRdb with only in-frame sequences that have V and J called. A share of the clones is absent; for the studies checked, an unresolved V gene accounts for under half, and the remainder has no known explanation. That table gives V, J and clone size, and the DNA gave D and trimming. The sample includes under 300,000 clones, with roughly nine tenths observed a single time. The ten top clones hold under 3% of the sample.

This TCR was recovered from a young woman who had recovered from COVID-19. The sample taken for sequencing was PBMCs or T cells enriched from blood (not recorded which). Rearrangement joined TRBV2 to TRBJ2-1; TRBD2 is a weak D gene call, 6 bases matching. The CDR3 protein sequence reads: CASRSRDWRYEQFF. DNA sequence: TGTGCCAGCAGGAGCCGGGACTGGCGGTATGAGCAGTTCTTC. When the CDR3 is completed using the reference TRBV2 and TRBJ2-1 genes on either side, the full variable domain is EPEVTQTPSHQVTQMGQEVILRCVPISNHLYFYWYRQILGQKVEFLVSFYNNEISEKSEIFDDQFSVERPDGSNFTLKIRSTKLEDSAMYFCASRSRDWRYEQFFGPGTRLTVL.